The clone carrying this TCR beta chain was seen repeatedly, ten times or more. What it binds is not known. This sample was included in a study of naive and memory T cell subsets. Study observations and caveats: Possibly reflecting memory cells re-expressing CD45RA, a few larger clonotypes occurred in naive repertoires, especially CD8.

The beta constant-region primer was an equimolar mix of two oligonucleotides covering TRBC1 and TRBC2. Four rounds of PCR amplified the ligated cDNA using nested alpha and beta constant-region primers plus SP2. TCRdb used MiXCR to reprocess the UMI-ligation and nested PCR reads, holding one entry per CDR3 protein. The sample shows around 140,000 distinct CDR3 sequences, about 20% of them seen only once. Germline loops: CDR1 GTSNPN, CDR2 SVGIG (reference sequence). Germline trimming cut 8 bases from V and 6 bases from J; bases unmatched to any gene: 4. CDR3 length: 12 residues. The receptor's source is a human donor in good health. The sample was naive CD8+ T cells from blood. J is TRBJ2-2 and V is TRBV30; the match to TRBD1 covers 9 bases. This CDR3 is CAGTGRAGELFF. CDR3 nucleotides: TGTGCCGGGACAGGGAGGGCCGGGGAGCTGTTTTTT.